The T cell receptor (beta chain) described here comes from a study of cytomegalovirus exposure and HLA in healthy donors. The V gene's germline CDR1 is SGHRS and CDR2 YFSETQ. V lost 0 bases, J lost 0 bases, and 16 bases lay in between. CDR3 length: 19 amino acids. Study findings and constraints: Most sequenced TCRs were rare (though some public TCRs occurred in many donors). Sequences of the TCR beta chain were said to predict the HLA-A and HLA-B alleles of most subjects accurately. Confirmation in vitro established that a few CMV-associated chains were specific for CMV antigens.

To note about this clone: Its antigen remains unknown.

PCR amplification relied on 60 Vbeta primers (plus 13 Jbeta primers). Assay used: immunoSEQ multiplex PCR; TCRdb lists only in-frame clones, some missing. The sample holds approximately 150,000 clones, more than 80% seen once. The chain recombines TRBV5-1 with TRBJ2-6; TRBD2 is a possible D gene (6 bases). Source material: PBMCs. The sequence derives from a woman aged 18-35 years in good health and CMV-seropositive. CDR3 protein: CASSLEAEGILSGANVLTF. Written as DNA, the CDR3 is TGCGCCAGCAGCTTGGAGGCGGAGGGCATACTCTCTGGGGCCAACGTCCTGACTTTC.